Presented here are 10 T cell receptor beta chains from one specimen sequenced in a study of cytomegalovirus exposure and HLA in healthy donors. The method was immunoSEQ multiplex PCR; TCRdb's version includes in-frame clones alone and lacks a portion of them. The sample has some 70,000 clones, 85% to 90% seen once. Sequencing used PBMCs. The origin of the receptors is a woman aged 18-29 years in good health and CMV-seronegative.

The chain links TRBV4-3 to TRBJ2-5; possible D gene TRBD2, 5 bases. The V end lost 0 bases, the J end lost 4 bases, and 12 bases lay between the germline ends. CDR3 length equals 15 residues. The V gene's germline CDR1 is LGHNA and CDR2 YSLEER. In DNA form, the CDR3 reads TGCGCCAGCAGCCAAGATCGAGGGAGACGAGAGACCCAGTACTTC. It specifies CASSQDRGRRETQYF.

This chain links TRBV6-6 with TRBJ1-1; a weak D match, TRBD1 (5 bases). The V end was cut by 0 bases, the J end by 8 bases, with 10 bases between. The CDR3 sequence is 13 residues long. CDR1 MNHNY and CDR2 SVGAGI come from the germline V gene (reference sequence). Here the CDR3 reads CASSYSSREEAFF. The DNA for the CDR3 is TGTGCCAGCAGTTACTCGAGCAGGGAAGAAGCTTTCTTT.

The gene calls are TRBV18 and TRBJ2-3; no clear D gene. The CDR3 length is 15 residues. The germline V and J ends were trimmed by 1 base and 2 bases, with 10 bases remaining between them. Germline-derived CDR1 and CDR2 are KGHSH and LQKENI. The CDR3 DNA reads TGTGCCAGCTCACCACTTCTGGCAACCACAGATACGCAGTATTTT. This encodes CASSPLLATTDTQYF.

The sample holds one count of this clone. The V and J genes are TRBV2 and TRBJ2-7; possible D gene TRBD2, 6 bases. The V end was cut by 3 bases, the J end by 1 base, with 10 bases between. This CDR3 comprises 14 residues. Germline lookup yields CDR1 SNHLY and CDR2 FYNNEI. The CDR3 sequence: CASSEEGRSYEQYF. Here the CDR3 DNA reads TGTGCCAGCAGTGAGGAGGGCAGGTCCTACGAGCAGTACTTC.

Only a few counts were recorded for this clone. This sequence joins TRBV6-4 and TRBJ2-7, with D possibly TRBD1 on 6 matching bases. This CDR3 is built from 14 residues. V was clipped by 6 bases and J by 0 bases, with 12 bases between them. The germline CDR1 and CDR2 sequences are MRHNA and SNTAGT. This CDR3 is CASRQGRSSYEQYF. DNA of the CDR3: TGTGCCAGCAGACAGGGAAGGAGCTCCTACGAGCAGTACTTC.

The chain couples TRBV6-5 to TRBJ1-2; D might be TRBD1 (6 bases). Trimming pared 2 bases from V and 8 bases from J, leaving 15 bases between. Germline-derived CDR1 and CDR2 are MNHEY and SVGAGI. The CDR3 sequence is 14 residues long. The CDR3 region has the DNA TGTGCCAGCAGTTACGACGGGGGGCTTTCAGGCTACACCTTC. Translating gives CASSYDGGLSGYTF.

This sequence joins TRBV2 and TRBJ1-4; D call uncertain. V was shortened by 7 bases and J by 7 bases, with 10 bases between the two germline ends. From germline, CDR1 is SNHLY and CDR2 FYNNEI. The CDR3 length is 12 residues. CDR3 in DNA: TGTGCCAGCAATCCAGGCTTTGAAAAACTGTTTTTT. Protein sequence: CASNPGFEKLFF.

V is TRBV27 and J is TRBJ1-1; TRBD1 matches 7 bases. This CDR3 contains 15 residues. Germline-derived CDR1 and CDR2 are MNHEY and SMNVEV (reference sequence). V shed 2 bases and J 4 bases; nucleotides not matched to a gene: 7. CDR3 sequence (DNA): TGTGCCAGCAGTTTAACGACAGGGTTCGCCACTGAAGCTTTCTTT. Its translation is CASSLTTGFATEAFF.

This clone was seen a handful of times. The rearrangement uses TRBV11-3 and TRBJ2-2; the match to TRBD1 covers 7 bases. The germline gives CDR1 SGHNT, CDR2 YENEEA. This CDR3 has 13 residues. V dropped 4 bases and J dropped 7; count of bases not matched to a gene: 3. CDR3 DNA sequence: TGTGCCAGCAGCTCAAGACAGGGCGGGGAGCTGTTTTTT. It specifies CASSSRQGGELFF.

This rearrangement joins TRBV2 to TRBJ1-5; 8 bases agree with TRBD1. CDR3 length: 17 amino acids. CDR1 SNHLY and CDR2 FYNNEI come from the germline V gene. V shed 4 bases and J 4 bases; nucleotides not matched to a gene: 12. DNA of the CDR3: TGTGCCAGCAGTGGTACTGACAGGGGCCCGTGGAATCAGCCCCAGCATTTT. It translates to CASSGTDRGPWNQPQHF.